What follows are 9 T cell receptor beta chains derived from one specimen sequenced in a study of early T cells in non-severe SARS-CoV-2 infection. TCRdb ran MiXCR on the 5' RACE reads and lists one entry per CDR3 protein. This sample has under 50,000 distinct CDR3 sequences, with about 4.2% found just once. The sample comprised whole blood. These receptors were taken from an adult who was a healthcare worker with PCR-confirmed SARS-CoV-2 infection or an uninfected control (not recorded which).

The V and J genes are TRBV28 and TRBJ2-3; TRBD2 agrees at 7 bases. This CDR3 spans 15 amino acids. Germline CDR1 reads MDHEN; CDR2 reads SYDVKM. Germline trimming cut 3 bases from V and 5 bases from J; bases unmatched to any gene: 8. CDR3 in amino acids: CASSFSQLALDTQYF. The CDR3 DNA reads as TGTGCCAGCAGTTTCTCCCAACTAGCGTTAGATACGCAGTATTTT.

The genes are TRBV19 and TRBJ2-3, with a weak D call TRBD2 (6 bases). V lost 5 bases to trimming and J lost 2 bases, with 11 bases between them. The CDR3 consists of 14 residues. CDR1 is LNHDA and CDR2 is SQIVND in the germline V gene (reference sequence). CDR3 region: CASSSAGLTDTQYF. CDR3 sequence (DNA): TGTGCCAGTAGTTCGGCGGGGCTCACAGATACGCAGTATTTT.

The table lists this clonotype with many counts. CDR3: CASTGNSGKDTQYF. In DNA form, the CDR3 reads TGTGCCAGCACGGGAAATAGCGGGAAAGATACGCAGTATTTT. The chain recombines TRBV2 with TRBJ2-3; the match to TRBD2 covers 8 bases. Germline-derived CDR1 and CDR2 are SNHLY and FYNNEI. J lost 5 bases, V lost 7 bases, and 8 bases had no gene match. CDR3 length: 14 residues.

The V gene is TRBV20-1, the J gene TRBJ1-2; D unresolved. There are 11 residues in the CDR3. V dropped 5 bases and J dropped 5 bases, with 9 bases sitting between them. From germline, CDR1 is DFQATT and CDR2 SNEGSKA (reference sequence). This CDR3 reads CSASTLYGYTF. The CDR3 bases are TGCAGTGCTTCCACCCTATATGGCTACACCTTC.

This clonotype was detected only a few times. This chain joins TRBV19 and TRBJ2-1, with a possible D match to TRBD1 (5 bases). This CDR3 is built from 16 residues. The germline CDR1 and CDR2 sequences are LNHDA and SQIVND (reference sequence). Trimming removed 1 base at V and 4 bases at J, with 14 bases between. CDR3: CASSIVAGLGYNEQFF. In DNA, the CDR3 is TGTGCCAGTAGTATAGTGGCAGGGTTGGGATACAATGAGCAGTTCTTC.

This clonotype occurred many times. J is TRBJ2-7 and V is TRBV7-9; 7 bases agree with TRBD2. This CDR3 comprises 12 residues. CDR1 is SEHNR, CDR2 FQNEAQ, per germline (reference sequence). V dropped 0 bases and J dropped 9; count of bases not matched to a gene: 2. CDR3: CASSLAGGVQYF. The CDR3 DNA sequence: TGTGCCAGCAGCTTAGCTGGGGGGGTGCAGTACTTC.

The table lists this clonotype with many counts. The rearrangement joins TRBV3-1 to TRBJ1-2, with D perhaps matching TRBD1 (5 bases). Trimming stripped 1 base from V and 0 bases from J, with 9 bases between. Germline assignment: CDR1 LGHDT and CDR2 YNNKEL (reference sequence). The CDR3 is made up of 15 amino acids. This chain's CDR3 is CASSQGRAPNYGYTF. DNA for the CDR3: TGTGCCAGCAGCCAAGGCAGGGCTCCTAACTATGGCTACACCTTC.

This clonotype occurred many times. V gene TRBV7-2 combines with J gene TRBJ1-2, with 8 bases aligning to TRBD1. The V and J ends lost 3 bases and 4 bases, in that order; junction bases with no gene match: 7. CDR1 and CDR2 from the germline V gene are SGHTA and FQGNSA. The CDR3 has 15 amino acids. The CDR3, as DNA: TGTGCCAGCAGCTTCGCGCCAGGGGGCGCCTATGGCTACACCTTC. Its translation: CASSFAPGGAYGYTF.

This chain connects TRBV11-2 to TRBJ1-1; D ambiguous. V was shortened by 1 base and J by 6 bases, with 9 bases between the two germline ends. The CDR3 length is 13 residues. CDR1 SGHAT and CDR2 FQNNGV come from the germline V gene. The CDR3 region is CASSLGGRPEAFF. DNA of the CDR3: TGTGCCAGCAGCTTAGGCGGTCGACCTGAAGCTTTCTTT.